This is a list of T cell receptor beta chains from one sample in a study of human T cells and chemical hapten exposure. TCRdb processed the 5' RACE reads anew with MiXCR; each CDR3 protein has one entry. The table records 110,000 to 150,000 distinct CDR3 sequences, roughly 4% of them present only once. The receptors originated from a female donor in good health. Each CDR3 is given with its conserved first and last residue. Fields, in order: V gene, clone size, D gene, CDR3 length, J gene, CDR3 protein, CDR3 DNA. A D gene is named only where the DNA matches it firmly. Expanded clones are given a class, and other clones once, few, many or no size at all.

v_gene: TRBV12-3/TRBV12-4
abundance: many
d_gene: -
len: 15
j_gene: TRBJ2-1
CDR3aa: CASSPPAGARNEQFF
CDR3nt: TGTGCCAGCAGCCCACCGGCGGGGGCGCGGAATGAGCAGTTCTTC

v_gene: TRBV25-1
abundance: -
d_gene: -
len: 15
j_gene: TRBJ2-7
CDR3aa: CASSKTGQRAGEQYF
CDR3nt: TGTGCCAGCAGTAAGACGGGACAGCGAGCGGGCGAGCAGTACTTC

v_gene: TRBV10-3
abundance: many
d_gene: -
len: 14
j_gene: TRBJ2-7
CDR3aa: CAISERGVGYEQYF
CDR3nt: TGTGCCATCAGTGAACGGGGAGTGGGATACGAGCAGTACTTC

v_gene: TRBV3-1
abundance: -
d_gene: -
len: 13
j_gene: TRBJ2-3
CDR3aa: CASSQDPRDTQYF
CDR3nt: TGTGCCAGCAGCCAAGATCCCCGAGATACGCAGTATTTT

v_gene: TRBV19
abundance: many
d_gene: -
len: 12
j_gene: TRBJ1-2
CDR3aa: CASTFADYGYTF
CDR3nt: TGTGCCAGTACGTTCGCGGACTATGGCTACACCTTC

v_gene: TRBV4-2
abundance: many
d_gene: TRBD1
len: 17
j_gene: TRBJ1-2
CDR3aa: CASTQGRTGGSNYGYTF
CDR3nt: TGTGCCAGCACCCAAGGCCGTACAGGGGGTAGTAACTATGGCTACACCTTC

v_gene: TRBV20-1
abundance: few
d_gene: -
len: 13
j_gene: TRBJ1-2
CDR3aa: CSARRGGDYGYTF
CDR3nt: TGCAGTGCTAGGAGGGGTGGGGACTATGGCTACACCTTC

v_gene: TRBV12-5
abundance: many
d_gene: -
len: 14
j_gene: TRBJ1-1
CDR3aa: CASGLGQLNTEAFF
CDR3nt: TGTGCTAGTGGTTTGGGTCAGTTGAACACTGAAGCTTTCTTT

v_gene: TRBV20-1
abundance: many
d_gene: TRBD1
len: 16
j_gene: TRBJ2-2
CDR3aa: CSARDTDRGNTGELFF
CDR3nt: TGCAGTGCTAGAGACACGGACAGGGGGAACACCGGGGAGCTGTTTTTT

v_gene: TRBV4-3
abundance: -
d_gene: -
len: 15
j_gene: TRBJ1-2
CDR3aa: CASSQISRGGYGYTF
CDR3nt: TGCGCCAGCAGCCAAATATCGAGGGGAGGCTATGGCTACACCTTC

v_gene: TRBV28
abundance: many
d_gene: -
len: 13
j_gene: TRBJ1-2
CDR3aa: CASSQQGNYGYTF
CDR3nt: TGTGCCAGCAGTCAACAGGGTAACTATGGCTACACCTTC

v_gene: TRBV5-4
abundance: many
d_gene: -
len: 13
j_gene: TRBJ2-5
CDR3aa: CASSGIDEETQYF
CDR3nt: TGTGCCTCCTCCGGGATTGACGAGGAGACCCAGTACTTC

v_gene: TRBV4-2
abundance: many
d_gene: TRBD1
len: 15
j_gene: TRBJ1-3
CDR3aa: CASSREGQGVNTIYF
CDR3nt: TGTGCCAGCAGCCGAGAGGGACAGGGTGTGAACACCATATATTTT

v_gene: TRBV29-1
abundance: many
d_gene: -
len: 12
j_gene: TRBJ1-2
CDR3aa: CSGVSPNYGYTF
CDR3nt: TGCAGCGGGGTCTCGCCAAACTATGGCTACACCTTC

v_gene: TRBV5-1
abundance: many
d_gene: -
len: 13
j_gene: TRBJ2-7
CDR3aa: CASSLVPGSEQYF
CDR3nt: TGCGCCAGCAGCTTGGTTCCGGGGAGCGAGCAGTACTTC

v_gene: TRBV28
abundance: many
d_gene: TRBD2
len: 17
j_gene: TRBJ2-1
CDR3aa: CASSPGLAGAIYNEQFF
CDR3nt: TGTGCCAGCAGTCCTGGACTAGCGGGGGCCATATACAATGAGCAGTTCTTC

v_gene: TRBV6-5
abundance: many
d_gene: -
len: 16
j_gene: TRBJ1-1
CDR3aa: CASSYSFGGSGLGAFF
CDR3nt: TGTGCCAGCAGTTACTCATTTGGGGGCTCGGGCCTGGGAGCTTTCTTT

v_gene: TRBV6-2/TRBV6-3
abundance: many
d_gene: -
len: 13
j_gene: TRBJ1-6
CDR3aa: CASSPDGILPLHF
CDR3nt: TGTGCCAGCAGTCCAGACGGAATTTTACCCCTCCACTTT

v_gene: TRBV9
abundance: many
d_gene: -
len: 14
j_gene: TRBJ1-1
CDR3aa: CASSVGNMNTEAFF
CDR3nt: TGTGCCAGCAGCGTAGGAAACATGAACACTGAAGCTTTCTTT

v_gene: TRBV6-2/TRBV6-3
abundance: many
d_gene: -
len: 12
j_gene: TRBJ2-5
CDR3aa: CASGQNQETQYF
CDR3nt: TGTGCCAGCGGACAGAACCAAGAGACCCAGTACTTC

v_gene: TRBV3-1
abundance: many
d_gene: -
len: 12
j_gene: TRBJ2-1
CDR3aa: CASSLPGNEQFF
CDR3nt: TGTGCCAGCAGCCTTCCAGGGAATGAGCAGTTCTTC

v_gene: TRBV12-3/TRBV12-4
abundance: few
d_gene: -
len: 16
j_gene: TRBJ2-3
CDR3aa: CASSPSRVSGTDTQYF
CDR3nt: TGTGCCAGCAGTCCCTCGCGGGTCAGCGGCACAGATACGCAGTATTTT

v_gene: TRBV5-5
abundance: many
d_gene: TRBD1
len: 15
j_gene: TRBJ2-3
CDR3aa: CASSSTDRGLSLQYF
CDR3nt: TGTGCCAGCAGCTCCACCGACAGGGGGCTAAGTTTGCAGTATTTT

v_gene: TRBV30
abundance: -
d_gene: -
len: 13
j_gene: TRBJ1-2
CDR3aa: CAWSRAGTYGYTF
CDR3nt: TGTGCCTGGAGTCGGGCAGGCACCTATGGCTACACCTTC

v_gene: TRBV5-1
abundance: many
d_gene: TRBD1
len: 15
j_gene: TRBJ1-3
CDR3aa: CASSVDRGAGNTIYF
CDR3nt: TGCGCCAGCAGCGTTGACAGGGGGGCAGGAAACACCATATATTTT

v_gene: TRBV7-9
abundance: many
d_gene: -
len: 17
j_gene: TRBJ1-1
CDR3aa: CASSSDRLDPHNTEAFF
CDR3nt: TGTGCCAGCAGCTCCGACAGATTGGACCCCCATAACACTGAAGCTTTCTTT

v_gene: TRBV29-1
abundance: -
d_gene: -
len: 12
j_gene: TRBJ1-2
CDR3aa: CSVTGTNYGYTF
CDR3nt: TGCAGCGTCACAGGGACGAACTATGGCTACACCTTC

v_gene: TRBV6-2/TRBV6-3
abundance: many
d_gene: -
len: 16
j_gene: TRBJ1-1
CDR3aa: CASSYSAGRMNTEAFF
CDR3nt: TGTGCCAGCAGTTACTCGGCAGGGCGCATGAACACTGAAGCTTTCTTT

v_gene: TRBV4-1
abundance: -
d_gene: -
len: 18
j_gene: TRBJ1-6
CDR3aa: CASSQEPGGGDYNSPLHF
CDR3nt: TGCGCCAGCAGCCAAGAACCCGGGGGGGGCGACTATAATTCACCCCTCCACTTT

v_gene: TRBV5-1
abundance: many
d_gene: TRBD2
len: 15
j_gene: TRBJ2-1
CDR3aa: CASSVLAGEGNEQFF
CDR3nt: TGCGCCAGCAGCGTACTAGCGGGGGAGGGCAATGAGCAGTTCTTC

v_gene: TRBV27
abundance: many
d_gene: TRBD2
len: 16
j_gene: TRBJ2-3
CDR3aa: CASSPMTAGFTDTQYF
CDR3nt: TGTGCCAGCAGTCCTATGACAGCGGGGTTCACAGATACGCAGTATTTT

v_gene: TRBV20-1
abundance: -
d_gene: TRBD1
len: 16
j_gene: TRBJ1-1
CDR3aa: CSARGGDRGLGTEAFF
CDR3nt: TGCAGTGCTAGAGGTGGGGACAGGGGGCTGGGCACTGAAGCTTTCTTT

v_gene: TRBV4-1
abundance: -
d_gene: -
len: 13
j_gene: TRBJ2-7
CDR3aa: CASSEAVTYEQYF
CDR3nt: TGCGCCAGCAGCGAAGCGGTGACCTACGAGCAGTACTTC

v_gene: TRBV3-1
abundance: many
d_gene: -
len: 15
j_gene: TRBJ2-5
CDR3aa: CASSQEGSIEETQYF
CDR3nt: TGTGCCAGCAGCCAAGAGGGGTCTATCGAAGAGACCCAGTACTTC

v_gene: TRBV12-3/TRBV12-4
abundance: many
d_gene: -
len: 15
j_gene: TRBJ1-3
CDR3aa: CASSRPGTLGNTIYF
CDR3nt: TGTGCCAGCAGTCGTCCCGGGACACTTGGAAACACCATATATTTT

v_gene: TRBV7-6
abundance: -
d_gene: TRBD1
len: 15
j_gene: TRBJ1-1
CDR3aa: CASSPSGTGVVEAFF
CDR3nt: TGTGCCAGCAGCCCTTCCGGGACAGGGGTGGTTGAAGCTTTCTTT

v_gene: TRBV11-2
abundance: many
d_gene: -
len: 16
j_gene: TRBJ1-6
CDR3aa: CASSFRRSSYNSPLHF
CDR3nt: TGTGCCAGCAGCTTCAGGCGAAGCTCCTATAATTCACCCCTCCACTTT

v_gene: TRBV30
abundance: many
d_gene: -
len: 11
j_gene: TRBJ2-1
CDR3aa: CAWRTYNEQFF
CDR3nt: TGTGCCTGGAGGACTTACAATGAGCAGTTCTTC

v_gene: TRBV24-1
abundance: many
d_gene: -
len: 13
j_gene: TRBJ2-2
CDR3aa: CATSEPGTGELFF
CDR3nt: TGTGCCACCTCGGAACCGGGCACCGGGGAGCTGTTTTTT

v_gene: TRBV12-3/TRBV12-4
abundance: many
d_gene: -
len: 15
j_gene: TRBJ2-7
CDR3aa: CASSPGTPAYYEQYF
CDR3nt: TGTGCCAGCAGCCCTGGCACCCCCGCCTATTACGAGCAGTACTTC

v_gene: TRBV2
abundance: many
d_gene: TRBD1
len: 15
j_gene: TRBJ1-4
CDR3aa: CASSRTGGPNEKLFF
CDR3nt: TGTGCCAGCAGTCGGACAGGGGGGCCTAATGAAAAACTGTTTTTT

v_gene: TRBV7-9
abundance: many
d_gene: -
len: 14
j_gene: TRBJ1-1
CDR3aa: CASSLAKGGTEAFF
CDR3nt: TGTGCCAGCAGCTTAGCGAAGGGGGGAACTGAAGCTTTCTTT

v_gene: TRBV19
abundance: few
d_gene: -
len: 15
j_gene: TRBJ1-2
CDR3aa: CASSISLVRGYGYTF
CDR3nt: TGTGCCAGTAGTATCTCCTTAGTTAGGGGCTATGGCTACACCTTC

v_gene: TRBV5-4
abundance: many
d_gene: -
len: 13
j_gene: TRBJ1-1
CDR3aa: CASSSTTGTKAFF
CDR3nt: TGTGCCAGCAGCTCCACAACAGGGACTAAAGCTTTCTTT

v_gene: TRBV20-1
abundance: many
d_gene: -
len: 13
j_gene: TRBJ2-1
CDR3aa: CSASPNSGNEQFF
CDR3nt: TGCAGTGCTAGCCCCAACTCGGGGAATGAGCAGTTCTTC

v_gene: TRBV2
abundance: many
d_gene: -
len: 12
j_gene: TRBJ1-1
CDR3aa: CASIDISPEAFF
CDR3nt: TGTGCCAGCATTGACATTTCCCCTGAAGCTTTCTTT

v_gene: TRBV7-9
abundance: few
d_gene: TRBD1
len: 16
j_gene: TRBJ1-5
CDR3aa: CASSLDRGQGNQPQHF
CDR3nt: TGTGCCAGCAGCTTAGATAGAGGACAGGGAAATCAGCCCCAGCATTTT

v_gene: TRBV12-3/TRBV12-4
abundance: many
d_gene: -
len: 13
j_gene: TRBJ1-5
CDR3aa: CASSPGDNQPQHF
CDR3nt: TGTGCCAGCAGTCCAGGGGATAATCAGCCCCAGCATTTT

v_gene: TRBV5-1
abundance: many
d_gene: -
len: 14
j_gene: TRBJ2-7
CDR3aa: CASSSGSAAYEQYF
CDR3nt: TGCGCCAGCAGCTCAGGTAGCGCAGCTTACGAGCAGTACTTC

v_gene: TRBV3-1
abundance: many
d_gene: -
len: 14
j_gene: TRBJ2-5
CDR3aa: CASSHAQGQETQYF
CDR3nt: TGTGCCAGCAGCCATGCACAGGGCCAAGAGACCCAGTACTTC

v_gene: TRBV12-3/TRBV12-4
abundance: many
d_gene: -
len: 14
j_gene: TRBJ1-6
CDR3aa: CASSVGGRDSPLHF
CDR3nt: TGTGCCAGCAGTGTCGGTGGCAGGGATTCACCCCTCCACTTT

v_gene: TRBV5-4
abundance: few
d_gene: -
len: 13
j_gene: TRBJ2-2
CDR3aa: CASSLTGSGELFF
CDR3nt: TGTGCCAGCAGCTTGACAGGGTCCGGGGAGCTGTTTTTT

v_gene: TRBV6-2/TRBV6-3
abundance: few
d_gene: -
len: 15
j_gene: TRBJ2-3
CDR3aa: CASSRGALDSDTQYF
CDR3nt: TGTGCCAGCAGCCGGGGAGCTCTAGATTCAGATACGCAGTATTTT

v_gene: TRBV3-1
abundance: many
d_gene: -
len: 12
j_gene: TRBJ2-3
CDR3aa: CASSPYPDTQYF
CDR3nt: TGTGCCAGCAGCCCTTATCCAGATACGCAGTATTTT

v_gene: TRBV9
abundance: many
d_gene: -
len: 15
j_gene: TRBJ1-6
CDR3aa: CASSPTAGHNSPLHF
CDR3nt: TGTGCCAGCAGCCCCACCGCGGGCCATAATTCACCCCTCCACTTT

v_gene: TRBV20-1
abundance: many
d_gene: TRBD1
len: 14
j_gene: TRBJ1-2
CDR3aa: CSARGTGDLEGYTF
CDR3nt: TGCAGTGCTAGAGGGACAGGGGATCTAGAGGGCTACACCTTC

v_gene: TRBV7-9
abundance: few
d_gene: -
len: 15
j_gene: TRBJ1-5
CDR3aa: CASSPGSGLSQPQHF
CDR3nt: TGTGCCAGCAGCCCAGGCTCGGGGTTGAGCCAGCCCCAGCATTTT

v_gene: TRBV12-3/TRBV12-4
abundance: many
d_gene: -
len: 13
j_gene: TRBJ1-2
CDR3aa: CASSPRGSYGYTF
CDR3nt: TGTGCCAGCAGCCCCCGGGGGTCCTATGGCTACACCTTC

v_gene: TRBV5-1
abundance: -
d_gene: -
len: 14
j_gene: TRBJ2-1
CDR3aa: CASSLGAKFDWEFF
CDR3nt: TGCGCCAGCAGCTTGGGGGCGAAGTTTGACTGGGAGTTCTTC

v_gene: TRBV5-1
abundance: many
d_gene: TRBD1
len: 14
j_gene: TRBJ1-1
CDR3aa: CASSTRGQDTEAFF
CDR3nt: TGCGCCAGCAGCACCAGGGGGCAGGACACTGAAGCTTTCTTT